The rows below give T cell receptor beta chains drawn from one sample of a study of T cells in Graves' hyperthyroidism and ophthalmopathy. TCRdb itself ran the multiplex PCR reads through MiXCR, one entry per CDR3 protein. Of 550,000 to 600,000 distinct CDR3 sequences in the sample, around 17% are singletons; the top ten hold more than 15%. Sequenced input: blood. These receptor sequences come from a woman aged 18-30 years with Graves' hyperthyroidism. CDR3s include the opening cysteine and the closing phenylalanine or tryptophan. Each record gives: J gene, V gene, clone size, D gene, CDR3 DNA, CDR3 protein. D genes are given only for firm matches. Clone size appears in some rows only: once, few, many, or a class for an expanded clone.

TRBJ1-5,TRBV10-3,many,NA,TGTGCCATCAGTGACTCTATAGGGGAGGGCAATCAGCCCCAGCATTTT,CAISDSIGEGNQPQHF
TRBJ1-5,TRBV20-1,NA,NA,TGCAGTGCTAGTGGAATGAGCAATCAGCCCCAGCATTTT,CSASGMSNQPQHF
TRBJ1-6,TRBV6-6,NA,TRBD1,TGTGCCAGCAGTTACTCGGGGACAGGCGACGTCGTCCACTTT,CASSYSGTGDVVHF
TRBJ1-1,TRBV15,few,NA,TGTGCCACCAGCAGAGATCAGGTGGTGAACACTGAAGCTTTCTTT,CATSRDQVVNTEAFF
TRBJ2-1,TRBV5-4,NA,TRBD2,TGTGCCAGCGTCGTAGCGGGCAGCTCCTACAATGAGCAGTTCTTC,CASVVAGSSYNEQFF
TRBJ1-1,TRBV11-2,many,TRBD1,TGTGCCAGCAGACAGGGGCGGAACACTGAAGCTTTCTTT,CASRQGRNTEAFF
TRBJ1-1,TRBV12-3/TRBV12-4,many,NA,TGTGCCAGCACTTCCTTACAGGGTTTAAGCACTGAAGCTTTCTTT,CASTSLQGLSTEAFF
TRBJ1-5,TRBV28,few,TRBD1,TGTGCCAGCAGTCCACCGGACAGGGGGAGTCAGCCCCAGCATTTT,CASSPPDRGSQPQHF
TRBJ2-1,TRBV10-1,many,TRBD2,TGCGCCAGCAGTGAGAGATCGAGCGGGAGAGCGTCCTACAATGAGCAGTTCTTC,CASSERSSGRASYNEQFF
TRBJ2-1,TRBV6-5,NA,TRBD2,TGTGCCAGCAGTTACACCCTAGCGGACTACAATGAGCAGTTCTTC,CASSYTLADYNEQFF
TRBJ2-1,TRBV20-1,many,NA,TGCAGTGCTAGATTGGGCAATGAGCAGTTCTTC,CSARLGNEQFF
TRBJ2-1,TRBV4-1,few,TRBD1,TGCGCCAGCAGCCAGCGGGGACAGGCTGAGCAGTTCTTC,CASSQRGQAEQFF
TRBJ1-2,TRBV20-1,NA,NA,TGCAGTGCTAGAGTATGGGACCCCGCTAACTATGGCTACACCTTC,CSARVWDPANYGYTF
TRBJ2-3,TRBV7-2,NA,NA,TGTGCCAGCAGCCCTCCGGCGAGCACAGATACGCAGTATTTT,CASSPPASTDTQYF
TRBJ1-3,TRBV20-1,NA,NA,TGCAGTGCGTTACCTGGCGGAAACACCATATATTTT,CSALPGGNTIYF
TRBJ2-3,TRBV11-1,many,NA,TGTGCCAGCAGCTTACCCCCCGCAGATACGCAGTATTTT,CASSLPPADTQYF
TRBJ2-1,TRBV24-1,NA,NA,TGTGCCACCAGTGATTTTAAGGCTAGCCGGCGGGATGAGCAGTTCTTC,CATSDFKASRRDEQFF
TRBJ2-7,TRBV7-2,many,NA,TGTGCCAGCAGCCGGGGGCTGTGGCCCTACGAGCAGTACTTC,CASSRGLWPYEQYF
TRBJ2-7,TRBV20-1,many,TRBD2,TGCAGTGCACGGACTAGCGGACCTATGAAGCAGTACTTC,CSARTSGPMKQYF
TRBJ2-4,TRBV20-1,NA,TRBD2,TGCAGTGCTAGTCAACTAGCGGGAAAAAACATTCAGTACTTC,CSASQLAGKNIQYF
TRBJ2-1,TRBV29-1,many,NA,TGCAGCGTGCCCCTCGGGGCCCTGGTTCGCGAGCAGTTCTTC,CSVPLGALVREQFF
TRBJ2-1,TRBV5-6,few,NA,TGTGCCAGCAGCTTGGCTCTGGGAGCAAGCGGTGAGCAGTTCTTC,CASSLALGASGEQFF
TRBJ1-1,TRBV30,NA,NA,TGTGCCTGGAGGGGTGGGACGGAGAACACTGAAGCTTTCTTT,CAWRGGTENTEAFF
TRBJ1-2,TRBV4-1,NA,TRBD1,TGCGCCAGCAGCCCGAGGACAGGGAATAACTATGGCTACACCTTC,CASSPRTGNNYGYTF